Listed below are T cell receptor beta chains from one sample, sequenced in a study of T cell repertoires in cytomegalovirus infection. TCRdb reanalysed the reads using MiXCR and keeps one entry per CDR3 protein. The sample gives around 230,000 distinct CDR3 sequences, around 6.4% of which show up once; around 6.5% is in the top ten. Specimen: PBMCs. The receptors here all came from a human donor in good health (CMV status not recorded). Some clones in this sample may be carry-over from other donors' samples. CDR3s include the opening cysteine and the closing phenylalanine or tryptophan. The order of the fields is D gene, J gene, V gene, clone size, CDR3 DNA, CDR3 protein. D genes are given only for firm matches. Not all rows give a size; the values are once, few, many and, for expanded clones, a class.

D: -
J: TRBJ2-5
V: TRBV20-1
size: few
DNA: TGCAGTGCCCTAACCCCAGTACAAGAGACCCAGTACTTC
CDR3: CSALTPVQETQYF

D: TRBD1
J: TRBJ2-7
V: TRBV4-3
size: -
DNA: TGCGCCAGCAGCCCCACGGGACAGGGAACCTACGAGCAGTACTTC
CDR3: CASSPTGQGTYEQYF

D: TRBD1
J: TRBJ2-5
V: TRBV30
size: few
DNA: TGTGCCTGGAGGGGGACAGGGACGAAACGAGAGACCCAGTACTTC
CDR3: CAWRGTGTKRETQYF

D: -
J: TRBJ2-7
V: TRBV6-2/TRBV6-3
size: many
DNA: TGTGCCAGCAGCTACGCGACAGGTCCCTACGAGCAGTACTTC
CDR3: CASSYATGPYEQYF

D: -
J: TRBJ1-1
V: TRBV7-2
size: many
DNA: TGTGCCAGCAGCTTCTCAGTGGAAGCTTTCTTT
CDR3: CASSFSVEAFF

D: TRBD1
J: TRBJ2-1
V: TRBV28
size: many
DNA: TGTGCCAGCAGTGGGACAGGGTACAATGAGCAGTTCTTC
CDR3: CASSGTGYNEQFF

D: -
J: TRBJ1-2
V: TRBV27
size: many
DNA: TGTGCCAGCAGAACTGCTCGACTGACGGGAAACTATGGCTACACCTTC
CDR3: CASRTARLTGNYGYTF

D: TRBD2
J: TRBJ2-7
V: TRBV6-2/TRBV6-3
size: many
DNA: TGTGCCAGCACAAGGACTAGCGAGGCGGCCTACGAGCAGTACTTC
CDR3: CASTRTSEAAYEQYF

D: -
J: TRBJ2-7
V: TRBV7-2
size: many
DNA: TGTGCCAGCAGCTTAAAACCCCCGGGGACCTACGAGCAGTACTTC
CDR3: CASSLKPPGTYEQYF

D: -
J: TRBJ2-1
V: TRBV19
size: -
DNA: TGTGCCAGTAGTGGGGCGACCGTTGAGCAGTTCTTC
CDR3: CASSGATVEQFF